Given below is one TCR beta chain in context. The antigen remains undetermined. A much larger clone is a single base away; this may be a read error. This sample's RNA came from whole unsorted tissue. Donors were chemotherapy-naive, newly diagnosed lung cancer surgical patients in China, August–late 2014. This record comes from a study of tumor and adjacent non-tumor tissue in lung cancer. Whole-study context: Patients comprised 12 adenocarcinoma, a couple of squamous cell carcinoma and 1 small cell lung cancer. Overall study results and limits: Normal lung showed higher cumulative top 100 clone frequency than tumor.

The V gene lost 0 bases and the J gene lost 3 bases, with 3 bases spanning the gap. There are 12 residues in the CDR3. CDR1 and CDR2 from the germline V gene are SGHDT and YYEEEE. The library came from three nested PCR rounds adapted from ARM-PCR protocols. TCRdb used MiXCR to reprocess the multiplex PCR reads, holding one entry per CDR3 protein. The repertoire holds about 93,000 distinct CDR3 sequences, with roughly 62% as singletons. The origin of this receptor is a man between 65 and 85 years old with non-small cell lung cancer. The genes are TRBV5-6 and TRBJ2-5; D uncertain. Sequencing was done on a sample of lung tumor tissue. The CDR3 here is CASSLVEETQYF. The CDR3, as DNA: TGTGCCAGCAGCTTGGTGGAAGAGACCCAGTACTTC.